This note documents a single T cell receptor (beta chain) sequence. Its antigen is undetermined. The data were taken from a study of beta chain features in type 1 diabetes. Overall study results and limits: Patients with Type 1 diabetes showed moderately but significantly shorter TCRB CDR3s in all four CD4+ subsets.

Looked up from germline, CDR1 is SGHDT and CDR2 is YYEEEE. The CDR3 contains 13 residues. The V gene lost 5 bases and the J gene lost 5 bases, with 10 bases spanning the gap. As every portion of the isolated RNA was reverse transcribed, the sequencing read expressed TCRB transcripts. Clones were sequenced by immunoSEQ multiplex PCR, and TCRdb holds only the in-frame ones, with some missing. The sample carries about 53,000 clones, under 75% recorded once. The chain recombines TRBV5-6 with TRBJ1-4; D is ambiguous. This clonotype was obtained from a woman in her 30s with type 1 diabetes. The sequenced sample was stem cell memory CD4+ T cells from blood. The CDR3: CASRQTTNEKLFF. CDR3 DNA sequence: TGTGCCAGCAGACAGACCACGAATGAAAAACTGTTTTTT.